Below, 10 T cell receptor beta chains from the same sample are listed, as sequenced in a study of OX40 agonist ivuxolimab in advanced cancers. TCRdb's table, derived via immunoSEQ multiplex PCR, lists solely in-frame clones and lacks some. This table has roughly 86,000 clones, approximately 90% appearing once. This specimen was CD4+ or CD8+ T cells sorted from blood, taken in a trial of the OX40 agonist ivuxolimab. The receptors here all came from an adult with an advanced solid tumor such as melanoma, head and neck, liver or kidney cancer.

This clone was observed a handful of times. The chain combines TRBV28 with TRBJ2-7; no firm D call. Trimming removed 6 bases at V and 0 bases at J, with 15 bases between. This CDR3 is 15 amino acids long. CDR1 MDHEN and CDR2 SYDVKM come from the germline V gene. The CDR3 nucleotides read TGTGCCAGCAGCCCCCCCCTGTACACCTCCTACGAGCAGTACTTC. Residues: CASSPPLYTSYEQYF.

The chain is built from TRBV19 and TRBJ1-1; D is perhaps TRBD1 (6 bases). V dropped 9 bases and J dropped 7 bases, with 9 bases sitting between them. CDR3 length: 10 residues. Per the germline V gene, CDR1 is LNHDA and CDR2 is SQIVND (reference sequence). The CDR3 coding sequence is TGTGCCAGCGGAGGGGGTGAAGCTTTCTTT. Encoded protein: CASGGGEAFF. Using reference TRBV19 and TRBJ1-1 for the parts outside the CDR3, the full variable domain is DGGITQSPKYLFRKEGQNVTLSCEQNLNHDAMYWYRQDPGQGLRLIYYSQIVNDFQKGDIAEGYSVSREKKESFPLTVTSAQKNPTAFYLCASGGGEAFFGQGTRLTVV.

The rearrangement uses TRBV6-5 and TRBJ2-7, with 7 positions matching TRBD2. CDR1 MNHEY and CDR2 SVGAGI come from the germline V gene. The V gene end was trimmed by 10 bases and the J gene end by 0 bases; junction bases not matched to a gene: 6. There are 13 residues in the CDR3. CDR3 sequence (DNA): TGTGCCACTTCACTAGCGCACTCCTACGAGCAGTACTTC. It codes for CATSLAHSYEQYF.

As for this clone: This specimen includes other DNA sequences encoding the same CDR3. The rearrangement links TRBV28 to TRBJ2-7; 11 bases match TRBD1. Unmatched junction bases numbered 7, after V lost 3 bases and J lost 3 bases. The V gene's germline CDR1 is MDHEN and CDR2 SYDVKM. There are 16 residues in the CDR3. The CDR3 protein is CASSFASGQGVYEQYF. CDR3 DNA sequence: TGTGCCAGCAGTTTCGCCTCGGGACAGGGGGTCTACGAGCAGTACTTC.

The V call is TRBV7-2, the J call TRBJ2-3; D uncertain. Trimming removed 5 bases at V and 4 bases at J, with 13 bases between. The germline V gene encodes CDR1 SGHTA and CDR2 FQGNSA. The CDR3 has 14 amino acids. CDR3 loop: CASSGQPGSDTQYF. The CDR3, as DNA: TGTGCCAGCAGCGGTCAACCGGGTTCAGATACGCAGTATTTT.

This sequence joins TRBV19 and TRBJ2-6; 9 bases line up with TRBD1. V lost 3 bases, J lost 0 bases, and 6 bases stayed unmatched. CDR3 length: 18 residues. Germline V lookup: CDR1 LNHDA, CDR2 SQIVND (reference sequence). CDR3 region: CASSIRTGVSSGANVLTF. CDR3 sequence (DNA): TGTGCCAGTAGTATTCGGACAGGGGTGTCCTCTGGGGCCAACGTCCTGACTTTC.

This clone was picked up one time. The chain carries TRBV19 and TRBJ1-1; tentatively, D is TRBD1 (5 bases). The V and J ends lost 3 bases and 5 bases respectively, with 13 bases between them. The germline gives CDR1 LNHDA, CDR2 SQIVND (reference sequence). This CDR3 region has 14 residues. The CDR3 region is CASSIYLGTTEAFF. For the CDR3, the DNA is TGTGCCAGTAGTATCTACTTGGGGACGACTGAAGCTTTCTTT. Based on the CDR3 plus reference TRBV19 and TRBJ1-1, the full variable domain is DGGITQSPKYLFRKEGQNVTLSCEQNLNHDAMYWYRQDPGQGLRLIYYSQIVNDFQKGDIAEGYSVSREKKESFPLTVTSAQKNPTAFYLCASSIYLGTTEAFFGQGTRLTVV.

V is TRBV6-5 and J is TRBJ1-2; TRBD1 matches at 9 bases. CDR1 is MNHEY and CDR2 is SVGAGI in the germline V gene. Trimming at V came to 6 bases and at J to 4 bases, leaving 9 bases not matched to a gene. The CDR3 runs 15 residues. CDR3 nucleotides: TGTGCCAGCAGCCCGCTGACAGGGGGAAGCTATGGCTACACCTTC. It codes for CASSPLTGGSYGYTF.

The V call is TRBV19, the J call TRBJ1-2; the match to TRBD1 covers 10 bases. The CDR3 is made up of 14 amino acids. Germline V gene data show CDR1 as LNHDA and CDR2 as SQIVND (reference sequence). Losses at the gene ends were 4 bases for V and 6 bases for J; bases not matched to a gene: 5. The CDR3 DNA follows: TGTGCCAGTAGTAGAGACAGGGGGCACGATGGCTACACCTTC. It encodes CASSRDRGHDGYTF.

The V call is TRBV7-2, the J call TRBJ1-1, with D possibly TRBD1 on 5 matching bases. Germline V gene lookup returns CDR1 SGHTA and CDR2 FQGNSA. Trimming removed 2 bases at V and 4 bases at J, with 8 bases between. This CDR3 comprises 13 residues. In nucleotides, the CDR3 is TGTGCCAGCAGCTTACGGAGGGGCACTGAAGCTTTCTTT. Translation: CASSLRRGTEAFF.